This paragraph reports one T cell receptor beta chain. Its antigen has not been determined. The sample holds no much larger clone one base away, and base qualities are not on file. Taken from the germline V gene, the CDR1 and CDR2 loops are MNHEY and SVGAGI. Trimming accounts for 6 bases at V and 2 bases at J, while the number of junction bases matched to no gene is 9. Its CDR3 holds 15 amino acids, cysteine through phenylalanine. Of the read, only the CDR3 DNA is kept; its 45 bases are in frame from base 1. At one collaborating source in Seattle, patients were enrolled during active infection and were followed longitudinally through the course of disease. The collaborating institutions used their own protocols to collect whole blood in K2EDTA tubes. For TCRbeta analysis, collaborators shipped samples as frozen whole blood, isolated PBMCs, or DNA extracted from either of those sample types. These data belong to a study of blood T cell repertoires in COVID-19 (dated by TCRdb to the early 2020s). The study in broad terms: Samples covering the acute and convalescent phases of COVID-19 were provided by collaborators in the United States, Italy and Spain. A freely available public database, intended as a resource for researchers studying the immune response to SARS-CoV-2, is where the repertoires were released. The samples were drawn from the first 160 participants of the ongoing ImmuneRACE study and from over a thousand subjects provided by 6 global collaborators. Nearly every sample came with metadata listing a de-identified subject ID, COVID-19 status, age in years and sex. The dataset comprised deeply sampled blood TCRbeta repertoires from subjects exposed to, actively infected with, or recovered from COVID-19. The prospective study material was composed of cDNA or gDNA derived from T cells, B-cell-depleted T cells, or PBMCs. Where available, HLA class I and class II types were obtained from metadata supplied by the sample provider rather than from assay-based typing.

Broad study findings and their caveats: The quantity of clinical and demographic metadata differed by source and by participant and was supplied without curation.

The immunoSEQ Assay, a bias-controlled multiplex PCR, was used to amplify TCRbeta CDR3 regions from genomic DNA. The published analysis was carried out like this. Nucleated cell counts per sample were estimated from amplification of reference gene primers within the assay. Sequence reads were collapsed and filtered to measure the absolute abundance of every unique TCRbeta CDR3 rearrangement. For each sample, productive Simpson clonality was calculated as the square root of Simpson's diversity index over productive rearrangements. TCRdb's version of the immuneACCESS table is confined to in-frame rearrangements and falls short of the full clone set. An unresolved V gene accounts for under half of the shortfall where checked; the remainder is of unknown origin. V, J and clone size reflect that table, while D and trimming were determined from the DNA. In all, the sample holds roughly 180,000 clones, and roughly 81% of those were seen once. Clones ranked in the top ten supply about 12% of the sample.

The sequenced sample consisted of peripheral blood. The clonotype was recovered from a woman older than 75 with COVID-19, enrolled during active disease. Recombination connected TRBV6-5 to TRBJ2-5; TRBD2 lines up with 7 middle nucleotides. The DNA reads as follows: TGTGCCAGCAGCCTGCTTGGGGGGGTTCAAGAGACCCAGTACTTC. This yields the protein CASSLLGGVQETQYF.